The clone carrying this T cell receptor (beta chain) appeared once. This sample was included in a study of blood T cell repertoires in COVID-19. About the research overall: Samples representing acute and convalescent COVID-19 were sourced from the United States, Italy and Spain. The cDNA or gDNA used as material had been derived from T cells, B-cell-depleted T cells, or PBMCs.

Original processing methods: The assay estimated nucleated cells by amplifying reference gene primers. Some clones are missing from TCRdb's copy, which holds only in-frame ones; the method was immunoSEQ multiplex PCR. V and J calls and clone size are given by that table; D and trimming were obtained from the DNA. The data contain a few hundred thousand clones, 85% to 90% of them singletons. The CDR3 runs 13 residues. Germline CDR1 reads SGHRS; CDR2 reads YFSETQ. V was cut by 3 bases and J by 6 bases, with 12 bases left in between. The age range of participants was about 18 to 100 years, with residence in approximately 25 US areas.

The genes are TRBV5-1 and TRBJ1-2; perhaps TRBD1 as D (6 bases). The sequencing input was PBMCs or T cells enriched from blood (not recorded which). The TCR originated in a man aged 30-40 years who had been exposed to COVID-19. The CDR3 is CASSYGTQNGYTF. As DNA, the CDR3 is TGCGCCAGCAGCTACGGGACACAGAATGGCTACACCTTC.